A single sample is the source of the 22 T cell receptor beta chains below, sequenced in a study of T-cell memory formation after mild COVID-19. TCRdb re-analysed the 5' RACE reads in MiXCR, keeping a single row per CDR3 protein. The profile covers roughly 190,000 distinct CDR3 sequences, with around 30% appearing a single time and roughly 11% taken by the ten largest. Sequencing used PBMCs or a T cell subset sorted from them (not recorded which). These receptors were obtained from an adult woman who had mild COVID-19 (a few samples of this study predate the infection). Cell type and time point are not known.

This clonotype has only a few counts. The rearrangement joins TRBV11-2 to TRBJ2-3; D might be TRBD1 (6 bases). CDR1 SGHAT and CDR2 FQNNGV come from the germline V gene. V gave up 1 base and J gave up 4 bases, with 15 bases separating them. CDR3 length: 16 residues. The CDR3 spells CASSLVLGAVADTQYF. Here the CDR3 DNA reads TGTGCCAGCAGCTTAGTACTGGGGGCTGTGGCAGATACGCAGTATTTT.

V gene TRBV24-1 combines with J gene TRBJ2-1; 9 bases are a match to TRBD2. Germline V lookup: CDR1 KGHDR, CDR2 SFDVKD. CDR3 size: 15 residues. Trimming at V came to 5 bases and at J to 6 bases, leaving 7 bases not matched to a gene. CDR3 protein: CATSATAGGSNEQFF. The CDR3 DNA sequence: TGTGCCACCAGTGCCACCGCGGGAGGGTCCAATGAGCAGTTCTTC.

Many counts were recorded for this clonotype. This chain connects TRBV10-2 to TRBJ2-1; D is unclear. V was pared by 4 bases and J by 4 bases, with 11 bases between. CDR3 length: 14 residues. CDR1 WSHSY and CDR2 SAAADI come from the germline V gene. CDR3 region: CASSVSQEYNEQFF. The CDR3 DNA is TGCGCCAGCAGTGTGTCTCAAGAATACAATGAGCAGTTCTTC.

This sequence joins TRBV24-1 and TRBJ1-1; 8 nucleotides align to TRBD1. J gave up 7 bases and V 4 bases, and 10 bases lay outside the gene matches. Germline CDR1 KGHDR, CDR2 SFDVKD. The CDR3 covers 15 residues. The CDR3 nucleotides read TGTGCCACCAGTGACCCTAAAACAGGGGGAAATGAAGCTTTCTTT. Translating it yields CATSDPKTGGNEAFF.

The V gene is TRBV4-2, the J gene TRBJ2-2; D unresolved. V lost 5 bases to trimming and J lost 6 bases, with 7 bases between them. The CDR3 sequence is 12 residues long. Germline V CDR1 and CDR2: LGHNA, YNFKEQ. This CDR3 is CASSFHPGELFF. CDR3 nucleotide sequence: TGTGCCAGCAGCTTTCATCCCGGGGAGCTGTTTTTT.

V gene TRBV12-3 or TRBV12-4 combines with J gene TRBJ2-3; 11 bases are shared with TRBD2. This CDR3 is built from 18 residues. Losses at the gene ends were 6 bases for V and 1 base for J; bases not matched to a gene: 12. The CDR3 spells CASSYGALAGGRTDTQYF. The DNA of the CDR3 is TGTGCCAGCAGCTATGGGGCGCTAGCGGGGGGCCGCACAGATACGCAGTATTTT.

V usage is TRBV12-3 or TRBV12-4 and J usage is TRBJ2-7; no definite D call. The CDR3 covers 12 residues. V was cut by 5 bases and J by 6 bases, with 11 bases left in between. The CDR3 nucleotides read TGTGCCAGCAGTCCCCTCCAGTTCGAGCAGTACTTC. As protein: CASSPLQFEQYF.

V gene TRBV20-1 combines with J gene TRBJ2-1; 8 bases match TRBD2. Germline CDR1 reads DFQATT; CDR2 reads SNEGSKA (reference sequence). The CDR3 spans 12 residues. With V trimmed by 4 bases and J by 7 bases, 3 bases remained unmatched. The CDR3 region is CSAIGLANEQFF. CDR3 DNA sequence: TGCAGTGCTATCGGACTAGCTAATGAGCAGTTCTTC.

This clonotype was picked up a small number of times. The CDR3 here is CSVGKSGADEQYF. Written as DNA, the CDR3 is TGCAGCGTTGGGAAGTCAGGTGCGGACGAGCAGTACTTC. The V call is TRBV29-1, the J call TRBJ2-7, with D hard to call. V was pared by 4 bases and J by 5 bases, with 15 bases between. Per germline, CDR1 SQVTM and CDR2 ANQGSEA. The CDR3 sequence is 13 residues long.

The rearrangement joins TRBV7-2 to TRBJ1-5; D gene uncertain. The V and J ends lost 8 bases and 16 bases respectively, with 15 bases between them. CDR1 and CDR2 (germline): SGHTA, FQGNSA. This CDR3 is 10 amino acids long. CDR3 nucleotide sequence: TGTGCCAGCTCACACTCCCAACGCCATTTT. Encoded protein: CASSHSQRHF.

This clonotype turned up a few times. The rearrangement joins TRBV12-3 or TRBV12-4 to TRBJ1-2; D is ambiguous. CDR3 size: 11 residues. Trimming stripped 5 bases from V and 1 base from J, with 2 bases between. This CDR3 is CASSNNYGYTF. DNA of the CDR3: TGTGCCAGCAGTAATAACTATGGCTACACCTTC.

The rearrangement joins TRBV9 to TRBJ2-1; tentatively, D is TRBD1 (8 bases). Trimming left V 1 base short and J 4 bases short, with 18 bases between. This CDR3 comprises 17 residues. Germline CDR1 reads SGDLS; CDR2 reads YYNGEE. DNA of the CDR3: TGTGCCAGCAGCGTACAAGCGGGACAGGCGACTTACAATGAGCAGTTCTTC. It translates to CASSVQAGQATYNEQFF.

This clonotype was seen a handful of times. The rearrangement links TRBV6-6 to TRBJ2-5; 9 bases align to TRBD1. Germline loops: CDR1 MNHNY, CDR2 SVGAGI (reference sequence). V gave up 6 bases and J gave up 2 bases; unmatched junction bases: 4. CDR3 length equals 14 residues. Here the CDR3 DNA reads TGTGCCAGCAGATCACAGGGGGCTCAAGAGACCCAGTACTTC. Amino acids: CASRSQGAQETQYF.

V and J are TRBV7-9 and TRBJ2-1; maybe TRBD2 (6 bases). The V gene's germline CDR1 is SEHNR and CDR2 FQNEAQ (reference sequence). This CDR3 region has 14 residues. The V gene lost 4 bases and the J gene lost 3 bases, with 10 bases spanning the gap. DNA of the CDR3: TGTGCCAGCAGCTGGGGCGGGGACTACAATGAGCAGTTCTTC. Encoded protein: CASSWGGDYNEQFF.

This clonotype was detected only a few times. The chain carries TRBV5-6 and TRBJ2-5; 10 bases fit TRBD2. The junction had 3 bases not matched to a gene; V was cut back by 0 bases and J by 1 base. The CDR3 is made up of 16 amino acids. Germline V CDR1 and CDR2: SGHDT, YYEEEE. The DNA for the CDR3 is TGTGCCAGCAGCTTGGAGGCTAGCGGGAGCCAAGAGACCCAGTACTTC. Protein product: CASSLEASGSQETQYF.

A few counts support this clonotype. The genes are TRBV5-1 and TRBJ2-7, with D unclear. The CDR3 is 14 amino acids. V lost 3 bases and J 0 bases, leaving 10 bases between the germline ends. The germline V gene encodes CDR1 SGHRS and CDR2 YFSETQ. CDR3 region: CASSSDVNSYEQYF. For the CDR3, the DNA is TGCGCCAGCAGCTCGGACGTAAACTCCTACGAGCAGTACTTC.

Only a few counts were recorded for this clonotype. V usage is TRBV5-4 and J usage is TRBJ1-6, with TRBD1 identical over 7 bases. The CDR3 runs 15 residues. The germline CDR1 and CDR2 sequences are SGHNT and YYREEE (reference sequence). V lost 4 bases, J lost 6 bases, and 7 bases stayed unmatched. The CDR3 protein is CASSEQGGANSPLHF. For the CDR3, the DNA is TGTGCCAGCAGCGAGCAGGGGGGTGCTAATTCACCCCTCCACTTT.

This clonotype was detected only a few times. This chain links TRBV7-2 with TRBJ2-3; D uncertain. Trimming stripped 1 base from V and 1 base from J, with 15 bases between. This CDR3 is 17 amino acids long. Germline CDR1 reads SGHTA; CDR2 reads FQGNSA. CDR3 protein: CASSLVPRASGTDTQYF. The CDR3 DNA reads TGTGCCAGCAGCTTAGTCCCCCGGGCGAGCGGCACAGATACGCAGTATTTT.

CDR3: CASSAWDSQETQYF. In DNA, the CDR3 is TGTGCCAGCAGCGCCTGGGACAGCCAAGAGACCCAGTACTTC. V gene TRBV9 combines with J gene TRBJ2-5, with 7 bases lining up with TRBD1. The J segment lost 1 base and the V segment lost 3 bases, leaving 3 bases of the junction unmatched. The length of the CDR3 is 14 residues. The germline V gene has CDR1 SGDLS and CDR2 YYNGEE.

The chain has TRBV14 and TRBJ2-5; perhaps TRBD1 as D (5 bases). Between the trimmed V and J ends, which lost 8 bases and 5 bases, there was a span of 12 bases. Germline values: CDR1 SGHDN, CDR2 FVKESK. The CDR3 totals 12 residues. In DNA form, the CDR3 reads TGTGCCAGCCAAGGGGTCGGGGAGACCCAGTACTTC. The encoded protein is CASQGVGETQYF.

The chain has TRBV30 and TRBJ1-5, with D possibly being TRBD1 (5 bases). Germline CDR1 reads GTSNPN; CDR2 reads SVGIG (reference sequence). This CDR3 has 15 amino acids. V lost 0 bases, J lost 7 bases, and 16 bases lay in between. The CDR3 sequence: CAWSVLGGPGQPQHF. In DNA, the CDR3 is TGTGCCTGGAGTGTACTGGGGGGTCCTGGCCAGCCCCAGCATTTT.

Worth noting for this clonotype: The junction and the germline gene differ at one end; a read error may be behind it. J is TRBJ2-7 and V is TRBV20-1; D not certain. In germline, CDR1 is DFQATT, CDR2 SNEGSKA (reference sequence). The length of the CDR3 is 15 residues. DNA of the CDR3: TGCAGTGCCCCTCCGACCGGATTGAGCTCCTACGAGCAATACTTC. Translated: CSAPPTGLSSYEQYF.